The next 20 T cell receptor beta chains were all read from a single sample in a study of cytomegalovirus exposure and HLA in healthy donors. With 60 Vbeta and 13 Jbeta primers, the PCR was carried out. Clones were read by immunoSEQ multiplex PCR, and TCRdb kept only the in-frame ones, dropping some. The data hold 180,000 or so clones, with 75% to 80% observed a single time. Sequenced sample: PBMCs. These receptors came from a man aged 50 or older in good health and CMV-seropositive.

DNA for the CDR3: TGTGCCAGCAGTGGGCCAGGGGTTTCCTACGAGCAGTACGTC. Its protein product is CASSGPGVSYEQYV. The J gene is TRBJ2-7, the V gene TRBV2, with a possible D match to TRBD1 (6 bases). V lost 4 bases and J 1 base, leaving 11 bases between the germline ends. From germline, CDR1 is SNHLY and CDR2 FYNNEI. CDR3 length equals 14 residues.

This clone was detected only once. Different DNA sequences within this sample yield the same CDR3. The genes are TRBV6-5 and TRBJ2-1, with 9 bases aligning to TRBD1. CDR1 and CDR2 from the germline V gene are MNHEY and SVGAGI. V trimming: 4 bases; J trimming: 3 bases; junction bases outside the gene matches: 4. This CDR3 region has 15 residues. The CDR3 bases are TGTGCCAGCAGTTCCGACAGGGGGAACTACAATGAGCAGTTCTTC. Translation: CASSSDRGNYNEQFF.

The chain employs TRBV7-2 and TRBJ1-3; 7 bases agree with TRBD1. The CDR3 length is 15 residues. Germline-derived CDR1 and CDR2 are SGHTA and FQGNSA. The V gene end was trimmed by 5 bases and the J gene end by 2 bases; junction bases not matched to a gene: 6. The CDR3 spells CASSTDRLTGNTIYF. The CDR3 DNA reads TGTGCCAGCAGCACGGACAGGCTCACTGGAAACACCATATATTTT.

For this clone: Other DNA sequences of this sample code for an identical CDR3. This chain uses TRBV5-6 with TRBJ2-7, with 8 bases fitting TRBD1. The CDR3 extends over 14 amino acids. The V segment lost 0 bases and the J segment 3 bases; nucleotides outside the gene matches: 2. CDR1 and CDR2 (germline): SGHDT, YYEEEE. CDR3 residues: CASSLGTGGYEQYV. The CDR3 DNA is TGTGCCAGCAGCTTGGGTACAGGGGGCTACGAGCAGTACGTC.

This clone was seen once. This chain links TRBV5-1 with TRBJ1-1, with 7 bases fitting TRBD1. This CDR3 spans 15 amino acids. The germline CDR1 and CDR2 sequences are SGHRS and YFSETQ. Germline trimming cut 5 bases from V and 1 base from J; bases unmatched to any gene: 8. DNA of the CDR3: TGCGCCAGCAGAGGGGGCCTGGGTTCGAACACTGAAGCTTTCTTT. It translates to CASRGGLGSNTEAFF.

This clone appeared a single time. This sequence joins TRBV9 and TRBJ2-5, with TRBD2 identical over 8 bases. With 0 bases clipped from V and 4 bases from J, the junction kept 5 bases outside the gene matches. This CDR3 has 15 residues. From germline, CDR1 is SGDLS and CDR2 YYNGEE. In nucleotides, the CDR3 is TGTGCCAGCAGCGTAGTCGGGGGGGGCTTAGAGACCCAGTACTTC. Translation: CASSVVGGGLETQYF.

The chain is built from TRBV25-1 and TRBJ2-2; D ambiguous. Germline V gene data show CDR1 as MGHDK and CDR2 as SYGVNS. The CDR3 sequence is 13 residues long. V dropped 6 bases and J dropped 5 bases, with 10 bases sitting between them. CDR3 residues: CASSREVTGELFF. The CDR3 nucleotides read TGTGCCAGCAGCCGAGAGGTAACCGGGGAGCTGTTTTTT.

This rearrangement joins TRBV5-1 to TRBJ2-5; 8 bases map to TRBD1. This CDR3 has 15 amino acids. Losses at the gene ends were 4 bases for V and 4 bases for J; bases not matched to a gene: 9. In germline, CDR1 is SGHRS, CDR2 YFSETQ. The CDR3 sequence: CASSGYQGAGETQYF. In nucleotides, the CDR3 is TGCGCCAGCAGCGGGTATCAGGGGGCTGGAGAGACCCAGTACTTC.

This chain connects TRBV28 to TRBJ1-5, with D possibly TRBD1 on 5 matching bases. Trimming took off 5 bases at V and 7 bases at J, with 18 bases between the two ends. The CDR3 consists of 15 residues. Per germline, CDR1 MDHEN and CDR2 SYDVKM. The CDR3 here is CASSTNSGRRQPQHF. Written as DNA, the CDR3 is TGTGCCAGCAGTACAAACTCAGGGCGGCGACAGCCCCAGCATTTT.

The J gene is TRBJ2-4, the V gene TRBV28; tentatively, D is TRBD1 (5 bases). CDR1 is MDHEN, CDR2 SYDVKM, per germline. This CDR3 region has 13 residues. Trimming removed 1 base from V and 8 bases from J, with 9 bases in between. DNA for the CDR3: TGTGCCAGCAGTTTATTGGGGCTTGACATTCAGTACTTC. Translating gives CASSLLGLDIQYF.

The chain has TRBV28 and TRBJ2-1; D possibly corresponds to TRBD2 (7 bases). The V gene lost 2 bases and the J gene lost 7 bases, with 27 bases spanning the gap. CDR3 length: 19 residues. Germline V gene data show CDR1 as MDHEN and CDR2 as SYDVKM. CDR3 amino acids: CASSLKGGEGRGSSNEQFF. CDR3 coding DNA: TGTGCCAGCAGTTTAAAGGGGGGGGAGGGGCGGGGAAGTTCTAATGAGCAGTTCTTC.

The count of this clone is one. CDR3 sequence: CASSEGGHYEQYF. CDR3 DNA: TGTGCCAGCAGTGAAGGGGGCCACTACGAGCAGTACTTC. The chain employs TRBV25-1 and TRBJ2-7; the D gene is possibly TRBD1 (6 bases). Trimming shortened V by 2 bases and J by 3 bases, and 8 bases separated the two germline ends. Germline V gives CDR1 MGHDK, CDR2 SYGVNS. The CDR3 loop spans 13 amino acids.

The rearrangement joins TRBV9 to TRBJ1-1; D possibly corresponds to TRBD1 (6 bases). With 0 bases removed from V and 5 bases from J, the gap between germline ends came to 11 bases. This CDR3 is 14 amino acids long. Looked up from germline, CDR1 is SGDLS and CDR2 is YYNGEE. CDR3 protein: CASSVGGGQTEAFF. The CDR3, as DNA: TGTGCCAGCAGCGTAGGGGGGGGGCAAACTGAAGCTTTCTTT.

This clone was seen at least ten times. This chain joins TRBV5-1 and TRBJ2-1; weak D call: TRBD2 (7 bases). The CDR3 has 12 amino acids. Germline assignment: CDR1 SGHRS and CDR2 YFSETQ. V lost 7 bases, J lost 7 bases, and 12 bases lay in between. The CDR3 spells CASGGARNEQFF. CDR3 in DNA: TGCGCCAGCGGGGGGGCGAGAAATGAGCAGTTCTTC.

For this clone: The junction shows a germline mismatch at one end, possibly a read error. The V gene is TRBV5-1, the J gene TRBJ1-1, with D possibly being TRBD1 (5 bases). From germline, CDR1 is SGHRS and CDR2 YFSETQ. This CDR3 comprises 13 residues. The CDR3 reads CVSSLFPDSEAFF. The DNA of the CDR3 is TGCGTCAGCAGCCTGTTTCCTGACAGTGAAGCTTTCTTT.

The V and J genes are TRBV18 and TRBJ1-2; a possible D gene is TRBD1 (6 bases). CDR3 length: 15 residues. Germline-derived CDR1 and CDR2 are KGHSH and LQKENI. With 4 bases removed from V and 4 bases from J, the gap between germline ends came to 16 bases. The CDR3 nucleotides are TGTGCCAGCTCACGAGAGGACAGCTACTTCTATGGCTACACCTTC. It codes for CASSREDSYFYGYTF.

The V gene is TRBV7-9, the J gene TRBJ1-1, with D perhaps TRBD1 (6 bases). The V and J ends lost 4 bases and 11 bases respectively, with 20 bases between them. The CDR3 covers 14 residues. CDR1 and CDR2 from the germline V gene are SEHNR and FQNEAQ (reference sequence). CDR3 in DNA: TGTGCCAGCAGCTCCGGACAGTTCCAAAGAGGGGCTTTCTTT. Amino acids: CASSSGQFQRGAFF.

This chain uses TRBV11-3 with TRBJ2-7; 7 nucleotides match TRBD1. Germline V CDR1 and CDR2: SGHNT, YENEEA. Losses at the gene ends were 6 bases for V and 2 bases for J; bases not matched to a gene: 10. This CDR3 is built from 15 residues. This chain's CDR3 is CASRPVRDSTYEQYF. The CDR3, as DNA: TGTGCCAGCAGGCCAGTACGGGACAGTACCTACGAGCAGTACTTC.

The gene calls are TRBV23-1 and TRBJ2-2, with TRBD1 matching 7 bases. TRBV23-1 is an open reading frame, and its role is uncertain. V lost 2 bases to trimming and J lost 2 bases; unmatched junction nucleotides: 5. This CDR3 has 16 residues. Written as DNA, the CDR3 is TGCGCCAGCAGTCAAACCGGGACAGCCAACACCGGGGAGCTGTTTTTT. Translation: CASSQTGTANTGELFF.

V gene TRBV28 combines with J gene TRBJ2-7; weak D call: TRBD1 (6 bases). Germline V lookup: CDR1 MDHEN, CDR2 SYDVKM. The CDR3 is 16 residues long. Deletions cut 4 bases from V and 0 bases from J, with 16 bases between. CDR3 nucleotides: TGTGCCAGCAGTTCGCCTATTAGGGACAACTCCTACGAGCAGTACTTC. This sequence encodes CASSSPIRDNSYEQYF.